The present TCR beta chain was sequenced within a study of cytomegalovirus exposure and HLA in healthy donors. This CDR3 is 15 amino acids long. V lost 6 bases and J 6 bases, leaving 15 bases between the germline ends. Germline CDR1 MNHNY, CDR2 SVGAGI (reference sequence). The study ran its PCR with 60 Vbeta and 13 Jbeta primers. The table came from immunoSEQ multiplex PCR; TCRdb's copy has only in-frame clones and leaves some out. The sample gives around 170,000 clones, over 60% of which show up once; about 1.4% is in the top ten. With regard to this clone: Its specificity is unknown.

Study-level points and caveats: In a later analysis, productive TCRs from donors in an Asian-associated ancestry cluster reportedly carried fewer N-insertions than the cohort mean. Immune exposure was documented only through CMV serostatus.

The source is a girl aged 10 to 17 in good health and CMV-seronegative. Sequencing was done on a sample of PBMCs. This chain links TRBV6-6 with TRBJ1-6; D perhaps matches TRBD1 (6 bases). For the CDR3, the DNA is TGTGCCAGCAGACTACACAGGGAAGCTAATTCACCCCTCCACTTT. This sequence encodes CASRLHREANSPLHF.